A single sample is the source of the 11 T cell receptor beta chains below, sequenced in a study of a mutant IDH1 vaccine in newly diagnosed glioma. Using immunoSEQ multiplex PCR, the repertoire was profiled, and TCRdb retains in-frame clones only, with some absent. The sample carries approximately 25,000 clones, more than 75% recorded once. Time point reported: week 47, end of study. In every dose of vaccine, 300 ug of mutant IDH1 20-mer peptide was given alongside topical imiquimod. No antigen has been identified for these receptors. The sequenced sample was PBMCs, obtained from a glioma patient whose treatment included an IDH1 peptide vaccine. The receptors shown here come from a man aged 35-49 years with glioma. Some clones in this sample may be carry-over from other donors' samples.

The gene calls are TRBV9 and TRBJ2-1, with 8 positions matching TRBD2. The V and J ends lost 4 bases and 8 bases, in that order; junction bases with no gene match: 17. This CDR3 region has 17 residues. The germline V gene has CDR1 SGDLS and CDR2 YYNGEE. As DNA, the CDR3 is TGTGCCAGCAGCTCAAGGCGGGCGGGGGGTATGCTGCATGAGCAGTTCTTC. As protein: CASSSRRAGGMLHEQFF.

The rearrangement uses TRBV6-6 and TRBJ2-5; 12 nucleotides line up with TRBD2. The V and J ends lost 5 bases and 5 bases, in that order; junction bases with no gene match: 6. The V gene's germline CDR1 is MNHNY and CDR2 SVGAGI (reference sequence). The CDR3 is made up of 15 amino acids. The CDR3 bases are TGTGCCAGCAGTAAACTAGCGGGGGGAGGGGAGACCCAGTACTTC. As protein: CASSKLAGGGETQYF.

This clone has a single count. The J gene is TRBJ2-2, the V gene TRBV18; D not resolved. Trimming shortened V by 3 bases and J by 6 bases, and 5 bases separated the two germline ends. The CDR3 runs 12 residues. From germline, CDR1 is KGHSH and CDR2 LQKENI. The CDR3: CASSPVAGELFF. CDR3 sequence (DNA): TGTGCCAGCTCACCGGTCGCCGGGGAGCTGTTTTTT. The whole variable domain, filled in from reference TRBV18 and TRBJ2-2, reads NAGVMQNPRHLVRRRGQEARLRCSPMKGHSHVYWYRQLPEEGLKFMVYLQKENIIDESGMPKERFSAEFPKEGPSILRIQQVVRGDSAAYFCASSPVAGELFFGEGSRLTVL.

This chain links TRBV6-5 with TRBJ1-1; no firm D call. The germline gives CDR1 MNHEY, CDR2 SVGAGI. The CDR3 totals 14 residues. The germline V and J ends were trimmed by 6 bases and 4 bases, with 15 bases remaining between them. CDR3 region: CASSPDRLGTEAFF. CDR3 DNA sequence: TGTGCCAGCAGCCCGGACCGGTTAGGCACTGAAGCTTTCTTT.

The CDR3 protein is CASSFGTGGTDTQYF. The CDR3, as DNA: TGCGCCAGCAGCTTTGGGACAGGGGGCACAGATACGCAGTATTTT. The chain joins TRBV5-1 to TRBJ2-3, with 10 bases that match TRBD1. CDR1 and CDR2 (germline): SGHRS, YFSETQ. Losses at the gene ends were 2 bases for V and 1 base for J; bases not matched to a gene: 1. The CDR3 length is 15 residues. The full variable domain, in which reference TRBV5-1 and TRBJ2-3 provide the parts outside the CDR3, is KAGVTQTPRYLIKTRGQQVTLSCSPISGHRSVSWYQQTPGQGLQFLFEYFSETQRNKGNFPGRFSGRQFSNSRSEMNVSTLELGDSALYLCASSFGTGGTDTQYFGPGTRLTVL.

In its sample, this clone ranks as medium-sized. The V gene is TRBV18, the J gene TRBJ2-2; 8 bases match TRBD1. V dropped 0 bases and J dropped 1; count of bases not matched to a gene: 1. Germline CDR1 and CDR2: KGHSH and LQKENI. This CDR3 spans 16 amino acids. CDR3 sequence reads: CASSPPGTGNTGELFF. The CDR3 nucleotides read TGTGCCAGCTCACCACCCGGGACAGGGAACACCGGGGAGCTGTTTTTT.

The chain combines TRBV5-4 with TRBJ1-3, with TRBD1 matching 7 bases. J gave up 2 bases and V 4 bases, and 3 bases lay outside the gene matches. The length of the CDR3 is 14 residues. Per the germline V gene, CDR1 is SGHNT and CDR2 is YYREEE (reference sequence). The CDR3 coding sequence is TGTGCCAGCAGCCCCGGGACAGCTGGAAACACCATATATTTT. The encoded protein is CASSPGTAGNTIYF.

This clone showed up just once. The chain links TRBV18 to TRBJ2-5; D is perhaps TRBD1 (6 bases). The V end lost 6 bases, the J end lost 0 bases, and 17 bases lay between the germline ends. This CDR3 has 16 residues. Germline values: CDR1 KGHSH, CDR2 LQKENI. CDR3 sequence: CASSRTDSLYQETQYF. The CDR3 bases are TGTGCCAGCTCGCGGACGGACAGCCTGTACCAAGAGACCCAGTACTTC.

This chain connects TRBV25-1 to TRBJ2-7, with 10 bases aligning to TRBD1. The ends lost 2 bases at V and 4 bases at J; junction bases unmatched: 11. CDR1 is MGHDK and CDR2 is SYGVNS in the germline V gene. The CDR3 is 17 amino acids. For the CDR3, the DNA is TGTGCCAGCAGTGAACTCTTGGGGGACAGGGGTTTGTACGAGCAGTACTTC. Translation gives CASSELLGDRGLYEQYF.

This chain joins TRBV18 and TRBJ1-2; no definite D call. The CDR3 has 13 amino acids. Germline V CDR1 and CDR2: KGHSH, LQKENI. V shed 6 bases and J shed 3 bases, with 11 bases lying between them. The CDR3 spells CASSKPLDYGYTF. The CDR3 DNA follows: TGTGCCAGCTCTAAACCTCTGGACTATGGCTACACCTTC.

V usage is TRBV4-2 and J usage is TRBJ2-4; D not certain. This CDR3 spans 17 amino acids. Per the germline V gene, CDR1 is LGHNA and CDR2 is YNFKEQ. V lost 1 base to trimming and J lost 2 bases, with 15 bases between them. CDR3 nucleotide sequence: TGTGCCAGCAGCCAAGGGGAAGGGTACAGCTCCAAAAACATTCAGTACTTC. This gives the protein CASSQGEGYSSKNIQYF.